Presented here are 32 T cell receptor beta chains from one specimen sequenced in a study of blood T cell repertoires in COVID-19. Here immunoSEQ multiplex PCR was the method, and the copy in TCRdb shows in-frame clones only, minus some. The sample contains under 200,000 clones, around 79% of which appear only once. The sequenced sample was peripheral blood. These receptors were obtained from a woman aged 60 to 75 with COVID-19, enrolled during active disease.

This chain joins TRBV28 and TRBJ1-2; no reliable D call. V lost 5 bases to trimming and J lost 1 base, with 5 bases between them. From germline, CDR1 is MDHEN and CDR2 SYDVKM. The CDR3 covers 12 residues. CDR3 sequence (DNA): TGTGCCAGCAGTCCAATTAACTATGGCTACACCTTC. Protein product: CASSPINYGYTF.

This sequence joins TRBV5-1 and TRBJ2-1; D gene ambiguous. V shed 0 bases and J shed 7 bases, with 5 bases lying between them. The CDR3 covers 12 residues. Germline loops: CDR1 SGHRS, CDR2 YFSETQ. The CDR3 region is CASSLVLNEQFF. CDR3 coding DNA: TGCGCCAGCAGCTTGGTACTGAATGAGCAGTTCTTC. The whole variable domain, remainder taken from reference TRBV5-1 and TRBJ2-1, is KAGVTQTPRYLIKTRGQQVTLSCSPISGHRSVSWYQQTPGQGLQFLFEYFSETQRNKGNFPGRFSGRQFSNSRSEMNVSTLELGDSALYLCASSLVLNEQFFGPGTRLTVL.

This chain uses TRBV6-5 with TRBJ1-3; a weak D match, TRBD1 (5 bases). Germline-derived CDR1 and CDR2 are MNHEY and SVGAGI. The germline V and J ends were trimmed by 2 bases and 4 bases, with 15 bases remaining between them. The CDR3 covers 16 residues. CDR3 residues: CASSYDHTGDGNTIYF. In nucleotides, the CDR3 is TGTGCCAGCAGTTACGACCATACAGGAGACGGAAACACCATATATTTT.

The chain has TRBV24-1 and TRBJ2-2; 11 nucleotides match TRBD2. The germline gives CDR1 KGHDR, CDR2 SFDVKD. V was pared by 2 bases and J by 5 bases, with 3 bases of the junction left unmatched. The CDR3 spans 16 residues. The CDR3 reads CATSDYTSGGTGELFF. The CDR3 DNA sequence: TGTGCCACCAGTGATTACACTAGCGGGGGTACCGGGGAGCTGTTTTTT.

This clone came up a few times. The chain couples TRBV25-1 to TRBJ2-5, with no clear D. Between the trimmed V and J ends, which lost 4 bases and 5 bases, there was a span of 11 bases. The CDR3 is 13 residues long. The germline gives CDR1 MGHDK, CDR2 SYGVNS. DNA of the CDR3: TGTGCCAGCAGTGGTTCCCCGTTGGAGACCCAGTACTTC. Translating gives CASSGSPLETQYF. Full variable domain (missing parts from reference TRBV25-1 and TRBJ2-5): EADIYQTPRYLVIGTGKKITLECSQTMGHDKMYWYQQDPGMELHLIHYSYGVNSTEKGDLSSESTVSRIRTEHFPLTLESARPSHTSQYLCASSGSPLETQYFGPGTRLLVL.

The V and J genes are TRBV19 and TRBJ2-3; TRBD2 aligns across 9 bases. CDR1 and CDR2 from the germline V gene are LNHDA and SQIVND (reference sequence). CDR3 size: 15 residues. J gave up 3 bases and V 7 bases, and 8 bases lay outside the gene matches. CDR3 in amino acids: CASKLSGSVTDTQYF. The CDR3, as DNA: TGTGCCAGTAAACTTAGCGGGAGTGTGACAGATACGCAGTATTTT.

The chain employs TRBV19 and TRBJ1-6; D is unresolved. This CDR3 contains 18 residues. V gave up 2 bases and J gave up 0 bases, with 14 bases separating them. CDR1 LNHDA and CDR2 SQIVND come from the germline V gene (reference sequence). CDR3 sequence reads: CASSIIGLKSSYNSPLHF. Written as DNA, the CDR3 is TGTGCCAGTAGTATAATCGGTCTGAAGAGCTCCTATAATTCACCCCTCCACTTT.

V and J are TRBV28 and TRBJ1-1, with a weak D call TRBD1 (6 bases). V dropped 4 bases and J dropped 5 bases, with 11 bases sitting between them. From germline, CDR1 is MDHEN and CDR2 SYDVKM. The CDR3 has 13 residues. The CDR3 bases are TGTGCCAGCAGTTACGGGAGGGGGACTGAAGCTTTCTTT. It translates to CASSYGRGTEAFF.

The chain recombines TRBV11-2 with TRBJ2-2; 7 positions agree with TRBD2. The ends lost 8 bases at V and 3 bases at J; junction bases unmatched: 9. From germline, CDR1 is SGHAT and CDR2 FQNNGV. The CDR3 extends over 15 amino acids. The CDR3, as DNA: TGTGCCAGCGCTAGTATGGGGGGGTACACCGGGGAGCTGTTTTTT. As protein: CASASMGGYTGELFF.

This clone appeared once. The chain is built from TRBV7-2 and TRBJ2-3; 9 nucleotides match TRBD2. The CDR3 spans 15 residues. With V trimmed by 5 bases and J by 3 bases, 6 bases remained unmatched. From germline, CDR1 is SGHTA and CDR2 FQGNSA. CDR3 coding DNA: TGTGCCAGCAGCCCTTTAGCGGGAGAAACAGATACGCAGTATTTT. Residues: CASSPLAGETDTQYF.

This clone has only one observation. The gene calls are TRBV19 and TRBJ1-6, with D possibly matching TRBD1 (6 bases). CDR1 and CDR2 from the germline V gene are LNHDA and SQIVND (reference sequence). With 5 bases removed from V and 13 bases from J, the gap between germline ends came to 21 bases. CDR3 length: 15 residues. The CDR3 DNA reads TGTGCCAGTAGTGCTCCCCAGGGGCGGAGAGGGCCCCTCCACTTT. Its translation: CASSAPQGRRGPLHF.

The chain uses TRBV5-5 and TRBJ1-4, with D possibly being TRBD1 (5 bases). Germline V gives CDR1 SGHKS, CDR2 YYEKEE (reference sequence). CDR3 length: 16 amino acids. V lost 0 bases to trimming and J lost 5 bases, with 14 bases between them. For the CDR3, the DNA is TGTGCCAGCAGCTTGGCGGGGTTCGGGGGGAATGAAAAACTGTTTTTT. Protein product: CASSLAGFGGNEKLFF.

CDR3 in amino acids: CASSQELREQYF. The DNA for the CDR3 is TGTGCCAGCAGTCAAGAGCTGCGCGAGCAGTACTTC. This rearrangement joins TRBV5-5 to TRBJ2-7; D remains ambiguous. Per germline, CDR1 SGHKS and CDR2 YYEKEE (reference sequence). Trimming removed 5 bases from V and 6 bases from J, with 12 bases in between. The CDR3 runs 12 residues.

This clone was seen once. The CDR3 loop reads CASSVAGGPYGYTF. The CDR3 DNA is TGTGCCAGCAGCGTCGCGGGGGGCCCCTATGGCTACACCTTC. The rearrangement uses TRBV9 and TRBJ1-2; TRBD1 might be the D (6 bases). This CDR3 region has 14 residues. Germline assignment: CDR1 SGDLS and CDR2 YYNGEE. V shed 2 bases and J shed 4 bases, with 12 bases lying between them.

This chain connects TRBV10-2 to TRBJ2-7; D is unresolved. CDR3 length: 15 amino acids. Trimming took off 2 bases at V and 6 bases at J, with 17 bases between the two ends. Germline CDR1 WSHSY, CDR2 SAAADI. The CDR3 protein is CASSEGNSRLGEQYV. DNA for the CDR3: TGCGCCAGCAGTGAGGGAAACAGCCGCCTGGGCGAGCAGTACGTC.

Only one count was recorded for this clone. The chain employs TRBV3-1 (or the pseudogene TRBV3-2) and TRBJ1-5; D possibly corresponds to TRBD1 (6 bases). Between the trimmed V and J ends, which lost 5 bases and 4 bases, there was a span of 12 bases. The germline V gene has CDR1 LGHDT and CDR2 YNNKEL (reference sequence). This CDR3 comprises 14 residues. CDR3 loop: CASSSGVLNQPQHF. The CDR3 DNA reads as TGTGCCAGCAGCTCAGGGGTCCTTAATCAGCCCCAGCATTTT.

The chain is built from TRBV28 and TRBJ2-7; possible D gene TRBD2, 7 bases. V lost 7 bases and J 5 bases, leaving 18 bases between the germline ends. Germline assignment: CDR1 MDHEN and CDR2 SYDVKM. This CDR3 is built from 14 residues. CDR3 nucleotides: TGTGCCAGCACCTTTGCGGGGGCGAGGAACGAGCAGTACTTC. Its translation: CASTFAGARNEQYF. Using reference TRBV28 and TRBJ2-7 for the parts outside the CDR3, the full variable domain is DVKVTQSSRYLVKRTGEKVFLECVQDMDHENMFWYRQDPGLGLRLIYFSYDVKMKEKGDIPEGYSVSREKKERFSLILESASTNQTSMYLCASTFAGARNEQYFGPGTRLTVT.

The rearrangement links TRBV7-9 to TRBJ1-2; maybe TRBD1 (5 bases). The CDR3 covers 15 residues. Per germline, CDR1 SEHNR and CDR2 FQNEAQ (reference sequence). The V end lost 7 bases, the J end lost 2 bases, and 17 bases lay between the germline ends. The DNA of the CDR3 is TGTGCCAGCACCCCCCCGCAGGGCTCCAACTATGGCTACACCTTC. The encoded protein is CASTPPQGSNYGYTF.

This chain connects TRBV19 to TRBJ2-2, with TRBD2 identical over 7 bases. The CDR3 has 12 amino acids. V lost 7 bases to trimming and J lost 6 bases; unmatched junction nucleotides: 2. CDR1 is LNHDA and CDR2 is SQIVND in the germline V gene (reference sequence). The CDR3 loop reads CASNGGAGELFF. In DNA, the CDR3 is TGTGCCAGTAATGGGGGGGCCGGGGAGCTGTTTTTT.

The chain joins TRBV15 to TRBJ2-5; 9 bases map to TRBD1. J lost 5 bases, V lost 2 bases, and 6 bases had no gene match. The CDR3 runs to 15 residues. Germline assignment: CDR1 LNHNV and CDR2 YYDKDF (reference sequence). In DNA form, the CDR3 reads TGTGCCACCAGCAGAAGGACAGGGGATGAGGAGACCCAGTACTTC. Residues: CATSRRTGDEETQYF.

The chain joins TRBV5-1 to TRBJ1-1; 11 nucleotides agree with TRBD1. Germline V gene sequence: CDR1 SGHRS, CDR2 YFSETQ. The trim removed 4 bases at V and 1 base at J, leaving 21 bases unmatched. The CDR3 covers 21 residues. In DNA form, the CDR3 reads TGCGCCAGCAGCCTCCCCGGGACAGGGGGTCTCGTGCCTTGGACGAACACTGAAGCTTTCTTT. The encoded protein is CASSLPGTGGLVPWTNTEAFF.

This sequence joins TRBV5-1 and TRBJ1-6, with 8 bases aligning to TRBD1. The CDR3 length is 14 residues. J was trimmed by 7 bases and V by 4 bases; bases with no gene match: 4. CDR1 is SGHRS, CDR2 YFSETQ, per germline. Here the CDR3 DNA reads TGCGCCAGCAGCACCGGACAGGGAAATTCACCCCTCCACTTT. Its protein product is CASSTGQGNSPLHF.

V usage is TRBV18 and J usage is TRBJ1-4; TRBD1 might be the D (5 bases). Germline V gene sequence: CDR1 KGHSH, CDR2 LQKENI. Deletions cut 8 bases from V and 5 bases from J, with 6 bases between. The CDR3 runs to 11 residues. CDR3 region: CASKGNEKLFF. The CDR3 DNA follows: TGTGCCAGCAAGGGGAATGAAAAACTGTTTTTT.

This clone was detected only once. For the CDR3, the DNA is TGTGCCAGCAGCATGGGGACAAGGACTATGAGCTCCTATAATTCACCCCTCCACTTT. Translating gives CASSMGTRTMSSYNSPLHF. This chain links TRBV5-6 with TRBJ1-6; a possible D gene is TRBD1 (6 bases). The V gene's germline CDR1 is SGHDT and CDR2 YYEEEE. The V and J ends lost 4 bases and 0 bases respectively, with 20 bases between them. The CDR3 has 19 amino acids.

The rearrangement uses TRBV4-3 and TRBJ2-1; 11 bases are a match to TRBD2. The CDR3 loop spans 18 amino acids. Germline assignment: CDR1 LGHNA and CDR2 YSLEER. V lost 0 bases and J lost 2; bases outside the gene matches: 6. The DNA for the CDR3 is TGCGCCAGCAGCCAAGATCCCGGACTAGCGGGTACCTACAATGAGCAGTTCTTC. It encodes CASSQDPGLAGTYNEQFF.

This chain joins TRBV7-3 and TRBJ2-5; 10 bases map to TRBD2. V trimming: 5 bases; J trimming: 4 bases; junction bases outside the gene matches: 7. Germline CDR1 and CDR2: SGHTA and FQGTGA. The CDR3 is 15 amino acids. The CDR3 bases are TGTGCCAGCAGCCAAAGCGGGGGGGCCACAGAGACCCAGTACTTC. Translation gives CASSQSGGATETQYF.

The V gene is TRBV2, the J gene TRBJ1-1, with D hard to call. Germline V gene lookup returns CDR1 SNHLY and CDR2 FYNNEI. V dropped 3 bases and J dropped 3 bases, with 8 bases sitting between them. The CDR3 totals 13 residues. CDR3 amino acids: CASSDTTDTEAFF. The CDR3 nucleotides are TGTGCCAGCAGTGACACCACGGACACTGAAGCTTTCTTT.

The chain has TRBV11-2 and TRBJ2-5; tentatively, D is TRBD1 (6 bases). The germline gives CDR1 SGHAT, CDR2 FQNNGV. Trimming took off 2 bases at V and 5 bases at J, with 12 bases between the two ends. This CDR3 has 14 amino acids. CDR3 nucleotides: TGTGCCAGCAGCTTAAGACCTACAGGGGAGACCCAGTACTTC. It codes for CASSLRPTGETQYF.

This CDR3 is CASSSGQGYGYTF. DNA of the CDR3: TGTGCCAGCAGTTCGGGACAGGGGTATGGCTACACCTTC. V and J are TRBV6-2 or TRBV6-3 and TRBJ1-2; TRBD1 aligns across 10 bases. With V trimmed by 4 bases and J by 5 bases, 1 base remained unmatched. The CDR3 contains 13 residues. Looked up from germline, CDR1 is MNHEY and CDR2 is SVGEGT.

This clone came up once. The genes are TRBV4-1 and TRBJ1-1; TRBD1 matches at 7 bases. Germline V CDR1 and CDR2: MGHRA, YSYEKL. The ends lost 0 bases at V and 7 bases at J; junction bases unmatched: 5. The CDR3 spans 14 residues. The CDR3 region has the DNA TGCGCCAGCAGCCAAGAACCAAGGACAGGTGAAGCTTTCTTT. It yields the protein CASSQEPRTGEAFF.

V and J are TRBV19 and TRBJ1-5; D is possibly TRBD1 (6 bases). The CDR3 extends over 15 amino acids. V lost 5 bases to trimming and J lost 7 bases, with 18 bases between them. The germline CDR1 and CDR2 sequences are LNHDA and SQIVND (reference sequence). The CDR3 DNA follows: TGTGCCAGTAGTGGGGGATCCGGGACATTCCAGCCCCAGCATTTT. It specifies CASSGGSGTFQPQHF.

The chain is built from TRBV29-1 and TRBJ1-1, with no clear D. This CDR3 is built from 13 residues. From germline, CDR1 is SQVTM and CDR2 ANQGSEA. V lost 1 base and J lost 2, with 8 bases in between. CDR3 bases: TGCAGCGTTGAAGCTCCGGGAAACACTGAAGCTTTCTTT. It is translated as CSVEAPGNTEAFF.